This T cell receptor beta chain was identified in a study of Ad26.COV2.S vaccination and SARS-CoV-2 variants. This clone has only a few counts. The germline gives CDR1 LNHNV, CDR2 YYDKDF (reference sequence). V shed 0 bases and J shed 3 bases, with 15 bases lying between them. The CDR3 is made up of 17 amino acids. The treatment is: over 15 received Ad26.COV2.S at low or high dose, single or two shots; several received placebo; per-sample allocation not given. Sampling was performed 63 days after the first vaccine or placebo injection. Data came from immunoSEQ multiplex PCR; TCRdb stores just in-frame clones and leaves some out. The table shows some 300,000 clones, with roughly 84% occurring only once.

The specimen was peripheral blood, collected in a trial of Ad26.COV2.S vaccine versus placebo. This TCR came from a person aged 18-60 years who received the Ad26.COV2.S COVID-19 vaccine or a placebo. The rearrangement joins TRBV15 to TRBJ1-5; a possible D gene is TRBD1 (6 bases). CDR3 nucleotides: TGTGCCACCAGCAGAGAAGGAAAGGGGGTTGACAATCAGCCCCAGCATTTT. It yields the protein CATSREGKGVDNQPQHF.